This is a list of T cell receptor beta chains from one sample in a study of T cell responses to AZD1222 COVID-19 vaccine. Method: immunoSEQ multiplex PCR; TCRdb's copy keeps in-frame clones and lacks some. The sample holds about 100,000 clones, around nine tenths seen once. The sample here was peripheral blood, taken 28 days after the second dose of the MenACWY control vaccine. The receptors were sampled from an adult who received the MenACWY meningococcal vaccine as a control. Each CDR3 is given with its conserved first and last residue. The order of the fields is J gene, D gene, clone size, V gene, CDR3 DNA, CDR3 protein. D genes are given only for firm matches. Clone size, where shown, is once, few, many, or a class for clones that have expanded.

TRBJ1-6	TRBD1	few	TRBV4-2	TGTGCCAGCAGCCAAGTTTTGGGGGGGACGGCGGGACAGTATAATTCACCCCTCCACTTT	CASSQVLGGTAGQYNSPLHF
TRBJ1-5	.	.	TRBV7-2	TGTGCCAGCAGCTCAGGCGCCAATCAGCCCCAGCATTTT	CASSSGANQPQHF
TRBJ2-3	.	.	TRBV7-2	TGTGCCAGCAGCTTAGCGCGGACAGATACGCAGTATTTT	CASSLARTDTQYF
TRBJ2-7	.	few	TRBV20-1	TGCAGTGCTAGTACAGGGAGCCAGTACTTC	CSASTGSQYF
TRBJ1-6	.	.	TRBV6-2/TRBV6-3	TGTGCCAGCAGTTACTCGAGATCCCAAAGCTCCTATAATTCACCCCTCCACTTT	CASSYSRSQSSYNSPLHF
TRBJ2-1	.	.	TRBV14	TGTGCCAGCAGCCAATTGCGGGGTACCCGGAATGAGCAGTTCTTC	CASSQLRGTRNEQFF
TRBJ1-1	TRBD1	.	TRBV28	TGTGCCAGCAGCGCCGACAGGGGGACTTTCTTT	CASSADRGTFF
TRBJ2-7	TRBD1	.	TRBV15	TGTGCCACCAGTCACCCGGGACAGGGGATTGGAGAGCAGTACTTC	CATSHPGQGIGEQYF
TRBJ1-4	.	.	TRBV5-1	TGCGCCAGCAGCTTGGGAGGGTCAGACTATGAAAAACTGTTTTTT	CASSLGGSDYEKLFF
TRBJ1-6	TRBD1	.	TRBV19	TGTGCCAGTAGTATAGGTGCGACAGGGGGTTCACCCCTCCACTTT	CASSIGATGGSPLHF
TRBJ1-1	TRBD1	.	TRBV24-1	TGTGCCACCAGTGCCAAGGGGACAGGGGGCTCTGAAGCTTTCTTT	CATSAKGTGGSEAFF
TRBJ1-5	.	.	TRBV7-2	TGTGCCAGCAGCTATAGACAGAGCAATCAGCCCCAGCATTTT	CASSYRQSNQPQHF
TRBJ2-5	TRBD1	.	TRBV28	TGTGCCAGCAGTTTAATAGGGACAGGGGTGACCCAGTACTTC	CASSLIGTGVTQYF
TRBJ2-2	.	once	TRBV11-3	TGTGCCAGCAGCCCCCCCAGCGCGAACACCGGGGAGCTGTTTTTT	CASSPPSANTGELFF
TRBJ2-6	.	.	TRBV28	TGTGCCAGCAGTTTGGGGGCCTCTGGGGCCAACGTCCTGACTTTC	CASSLGASGANVLTF
TRBJ1-1	.	.	TRBV7-9	TGTGCCAGCAGCTTGCGGGGGCTTGATGCTTTCTTT	CASSLRGLDAFF
TRBJ1-5	.	.	TRBV7-3	TGTGCCAGCAGCTCTAGGGGAGGTGGTCAGCCCCAGCATTTT	CASSSRGGGQPQHF
TRBJ1-5	.	.	TRBV15	TGTGCCACCAGCAGAGATGGGGGCCCAACTCAGCCCCAGCATTTT	CATSRDGGPTQPQHF
TRBJ2-2	TRBD1	.	TRBV28	TGTGCCAGCAGTTTCCAGGGGGCGAGCGTCACCGGGGAGCTGTTTTTT	CASSFQGASVTGELFF
TRBJ2-7	.	.	TRBV6-6	TGTGCCAGCAGTTACTCTCAGCCTCAGGCACAGTACTTC	CASSYSQPQAQYF